These 14 T cell receptor beta chains came from one sample sequenced in a study of cytomegalovirus exposure and HLA in healthy donors. The PCR made use of 60 Vbeta and 13 Jbeta primers. The assay was immunoSEQ multiplex PCR, and TCRdb's table has in-frame clones only and misses some. The table includes under 150,000 clones, 75% to 90% detected once. Sequencing was performed on PBMCs. The receptors stem from a woman between 45 and 65 years old in good health and CMV-seropositive.

This clone was recorded only once. The chain is built from TRBV28 and TRBJ2-5; a possible D gene is TRBD1 (6 bases). The end of the DNA fits TRBJ2-7 better, so the J call may be wrong. CDR3 length: 13 amino acids. Per germline, CDR1 MDHEN and CDR2 SYDVKM. CDR3 bases: TGTGCCAGCAGGCGAACAGGGTGGGACGAGCAGTACTTC. Protein sequence: CASRRTGWDEQYF.

This clone was seen once. The V gene is TRBV2, the J gene TRBJ2-7, with TRBD1 matching over 9 bases. With V trimmed by 8 bases and J by 3 bases, 8 bases remained unmatched. This CDR3 is 14 amino acids long. CDR1 and CDR2 (germline): SNHLY, FYNNEI. CDR3 DNA: TGTGCCAGCGCCTCTGGGACAGGGAGCTACGAGCAGTACTTC. This codes for CASASGTGSYEQYF.

The V gene is TRBV21-1, the J gene TRBJ1-2; the table's D call, TRBD1, has no DNA check behind it. TRBV21-1 is deemed a pseudogene. The CDR3 totals 15 residues. The CDR3 sequence is CASSKNWTASYGYTF. DNA of the CDR3: TGTGCCAGCAGCAAAAACTGGACAGCTTCCTATGGCTACACCTTC.

The chain recombines TRBV28 with TRBJ2-3; 7 bases are a match to TRBD1. The germline CDR1 and CDR2 sequences are MDHEN and SYDVKM. The trim removed 6 bases at V and 5 bases at J, leaving 8 bases unmatched. The CDR3 extends over 14 amino acids. The chain's CDR3 is CASSLGQDLDTQYF. The CDR3 DNA sequence: TGTGCCAGCAGCTTAGGACAGGACTTAGATACGCAGTATTTT.

The V and J genes are TRBV6-5 and TRBJ2-7, with D possibly matching TRBD2 (5 bases). V shed 4 bases and J shed 2 bases, with 9 bases lying between them. Looked up from germline, CDR1 is MNHEY and CDR2 is SVGAGI. This CDR3 has 13 residues. CDR3 sequence reads: CASSSPGAYEQYF. The CDR3 nucleotides are TGTGCCAGCAGTTCCCCCGGGGCCTACGAGCAGTACTTC.

The chain uses TRBV19 and TRBJ1-1; TRBD1 aligns across 7 bases. Germline CDR1 is LNHDA and CDR2 is SQIVND (reference sequence). The J segment lost 4 bases and the V segment lost 9 bases, leaving 5 bases of the junction unmatched. The CDR3 is 12 amino acids. In DNA, the CDR3 is TGTGCCAGCGGTGACAGGGTCACTGAAGCTTTCTTT. Protein product: CASGDRVTEAFF.

J is TRBJ2-3 and V is TRBV21-1; the DNA was not used to check the table's D call, TRBD2. TRBV21-1 is a recognized pseudogene. The CDR3 is 18 amino acids. The CDR3 coding sequence is TGTGCCAGCAGCAACCTAGCTCGACTAGCGGGGCGCCCAGATACGCAGTATTTT. Protein product: CASSNLARLAGRPDTQYF.

The CDR3 here is CASSLSSGRAVDTQYF. CDR3 DNA: TGTGCCAGCAGTTTATCTAGCGGGAGGGCCGTAGATACGCAGTATTTT. The rearrangement uses TRBV28 and TRBJ2-3; TRBD2 matches at 12 bases. Germline V gene lookup returns CDR1 MDHEN and CDR2 SYDVKM. Unmatched junction bases numbered 4, after V lost 1 base and J lost 5 bases. The CDR3 spans 16 residues.

The chain recombines TRBV29-1 with TRBJ2-5; D is perhaps TRBD1 (5 bases). Germline values: CDR1 SQVTM, CDR2 ANQGSEA. V was cut by 2 bases and J by 5 bases, with 12 bases left in between. The CDR3 totals 13 residues. The CDR3 DNA reads TGCAGCGTTGAACTTGGGGCAGGGGAGACCCAGTACTTC. Encoded protein: CSVELGAGETQYF.

The rearrangement joins TRBV28 to TRBJ2-5; 11 nucleotides align to TRBD1. This CDR3 region has 15 residues. Per germline, CDR1 MDHEN and CDR2 SYDVKM. V gave up 4 bases and J gave up 6 bases; unmatched junction bases: 7. The CDR3 reads CASSWGVDRGQTQYF. The CDR3, as DNA: TGTGCCAGCAGTTGGGGGGTGGACAGGGGGCAGACCCAGTACTTC.

This clone was seen a few times. This chain connects TRBV6-1 to TRBJ2-1, with 7 positions matching TRBD2. The CDR3 runs 12 residues. After removal of 6 bases from V and 6 bases from J, the junction contained 2 bases not matched to a gene. Germline V gives CDR1 MNHNS, CDR2 SASEGT. In nucleotides, the CDR3 is TGTGCCAGCAGGTGGACTAGCAATGAGCAGTTCTTC. Translated, it gives CASRWTSNEQFF.

The CDR3 bases are TGTGCCAGCAGTCCCCAGGGGGACGGCGAGCAGTACTTC. Protein product: CASSPQGDGEQYF. This chain uses TRBV27 with TRBJ2-7; 7 nucleotides line up with TRBD1. The junction had 7 bases not matched to a gene; V was cut back by 5 bases and J by 6 bases. Germline CDR1 is MNHEY and CDR2 is SMNVEV (reference sequence). This CDR3 spans 13 amino acids.

The chain links TRBV5-1 to TRBJ1-1; perhaps TRBD1 as D (6 bases). Germline V gene data show CDR1 as SGHRS and CDR2 as YFSETQ. The CDR3 covers 16 residues. With 0 bases removed from V and 4 bases from J, the gap between germline ends came to 16 bases. The CDR3: CASSLGAGALGTEAFF. In nucleotides, the CDR3 is TGCGCCAGCAGCTTGGGAGCGGGGGCTCTGGGCACTGAAGCTTTCTTT.

The chain carries TRBV27 and TRBJ2-5; the D is unclear. The CDR3 totals 16 residues. The V end lost 0 bases, the J end lost 7 bases, and 18 bases lay between the germline ends. Germline-derived CDR1 and CDR2 are MNHEY and SMNVEV (reference sequence). The CDR3 DNA sequence: TGTGCCAGCAGTTTATCGCCGACCTCGCCCTCGGGGACCCAGTACTTC. This translates into CASSLSPTSPSGTQYF.